Listed here are 10 T cell receptor beta chains from one sample, sequenced in a study of long-term antiretroviral therapy in people with HIV (dated 2022 in TCRdb). The immunoSEQ hsTCRB v3.0 assay was used at survey level resolution to sequence the TRB variable region. TCRdb retrieved this table from immuneACCESS and kept in-frame rearrangements only. Not all clones are present; in checked studies, unresolved V genes account for under half, and no reason is known for the remainder. This sample holds some 25,000 clones; 80% to 85% were observed only once. Clones ranked in the top ten supply about 14% of the sample. The source material was unsorted PBMCs, sampled roughly 4.1 years after starting antiretroviral therapy. These receptors were obtained from a young man with HIV.

The chain is built from TRBV5-1 and TRBJ1-6, with 9 bases aligning to TRBD1. J was trimmed by 4 bases and V by 4 bases; bases with no gene match: 6. In germline, CDR1 is SGHRS, CDR2 YFSETQ. This CDR3 has 16 amino acids. The CDR3 loop reads CASSTDGQGYNSPLHF. CDR3 sequence (DNA): TGCGCCAGCAGCACAGACGGACAGGGGTATAATTCACCCCTCCACTTT.

The chain recombines TRBV29-1 with TRBJ1-1; tentatively, D is TRBD1 (6 bases). The CDR3 loop spans 12 amino acids. Trimming removed 2 bases from V and 4 bases from J, with 8 bases in between. Germline V gene lookup returns CDR1 SQVTM and CDR2 ANQGSEA. The CDR3 here is CSVETGATEAFF. The CDR3 DNA is TGCAGCGTTGAAACGGGGGCCACTGAAGCTTTCTTT. The full variable domain, completed using reference TRBV29-1 and TRBJ1-1, is SAVISQKPSRDICQRGTSLTIQCQVDSQVTMMFWYRQQPGQSLTLIATANQGSEATYESGFVIDKFPISRPNLTFSTLTVSNMSPEDSSIYLCSVETGATEAFFGQGTRLTVV.

The chain couples TRBV6-5 to TRBJ2-7, with a weak D call TRBD1 (6 bases). Trimming pared 2 bases from V and 5 bases from J, leaving 16 bases between. CDR3 size: 15 residues. The V gene's germline CDR1 is MNHEY and CDR2 SVGAGI. Here the CDR3 DNA reads TGTGCCAGCAGTTACGGTCAGGGGCTCAGAGACGAGCAGTACTTC. It is translated as CASSYGQGLRDEQYF.

The chain links TRBV7-3 to TRBJ1-2; D unclear. Germline CDR1 and CDR2: SGHTA and FQGTGA. V was clipped by 0 bases and J by 0 bases, with 8 bases between them. The CDR3 extends over 15 amino acids. The CDR3: CASSLTPEANYGYTF. CDR3 DNA sequence: TGTGCCAGCAGCTTAACTCCGGAGGCTAACTATGGCTACACCTTC.

The rearrangement joins TRBV14 to TRBJ2-7; 13 bases are a match to TRBD2. V dropped 4 bases and J dropped 4; count of bases not matched to a gene: 10. CDR1 SGHDN and CDR2 FVKESK come from the germline V gene. The CDR3 consists of 17 residues. CDR3 nucleotides: TGTGCCAGCAGCCCTACTAGCGGGGGGGCGACCTTATACGAGCAGTACTTC. Protein product: CASSPTSGGATLYEQYF. Based on the CDR3 plus reference TRBV14 and TRBJ2-7, the full variable domain is EAGVTQFPSHSVIEKGQTVTLRCDPISGHDNLYWYRRVMGKEIKFLLHFVKESKQDESGMPNNRFLAERTGGTYSTLKVQPAELEDSGVYFCASSPTSGGATLYEQYFGPGTRLTVT.

The V gene is TRBV5-4, the J gene TRBJ2-5, with D possibly being TRBD1 (6 bases). Trimming pared 2 bases from V and 2 bases from J, leaving 16 bases between. This CDR3 has 16 amino acids. Germline V CDR1 and CDR2: SGHNT, YYREEE (reference sequence). The CDR3 region is CASSFQGIQGQETQYF. In DNA, the CDR3 is TGTGCCAGCAGCTTTCAGGGAATACAGGGACAAGAGACCCAGTACTTC.

This clone is a singleton in its sample. The chain has TRBV19 and TRBJ2-1, with 7 bases fitting TRBD2. V shed 1 base and J 7 bases; nucleotides not matched to a gene: 4. Germline CDR1 reads LNHDA; CDR2 reads SQIVND (reference sequence). This CDR3 is 14 amino acids long. The CDR3 is CASSIGLAVNEQFF. For the CDR3, the DNA is TGTGCCAGTAGTATAGGACTAGCAGTTAATGAGCAGTTCTTC.

V is TRBV5-8 and J is TRBJ2-7; the D is unclear. The CDR3 spans 14 residues. With 4 bases removed from V and 3 bases from J, the gap between germline ends came to 14 bases. CDR1 is SGHTS and CDR2 is YDEGEE in the germline V gene. Here the CDR3 reads CASSPLGPYYEQYF. In nucleotides, the CDR3 is TGTGCCAGCAGCCCCCTCGGCCCTTACTACGAGCAGTACTTC.

The chain carries TRBV4-2 and TRBJ2-1, with D perhaps TRBD2 (7 bases). Trimming shortened V by 0 bases and J by 8 bases, and 17 bases separated the two germline ends. Germline CDR1 is LGHNA and CDR2 is YNFKEQ. This CDR3 spans 16 amino acids. Here the CDR3 reads CASSQDYGRGGYEQFF. Written as DNA, the CDR3 is TGTGCCAGCAGCCAAGATTACGGAAGGGGGGGGTATGAGCAGTTCTTC.

V is TRBV11-3 and J is TRBJ2-1; possible D gene TRBD2, 5 bases. Germline-derived CDR1 and CDR2 are SGHNT and YENEEA. There are 13 residues in the CDR3. Trimming took off 1 base at V and 9 bases at J, with 10 bases between the two ends. Written as DNA, the CDR3 is TGTGCCAGCAGCTTAGGGATCGGAGGTGAGCAGTTCTTC. Protein sequence: CASSLGIGGEQFF.